These T cell receptor beta chains were read from a single sample in a study of T cell responses to AZD1222 COVID-19 vaccine. Measured with immunoSEQ multiplex PCR; TCRdb has only the in-frame clones, and not every one. The sample consists of fewer than 120,000 clones, approximately 85% of them appearing once. Sequencing was performed on peripheral blood, taken on day 0 of AZD1222 vaccination. The receptor set was obtained from an adult in good health. Each CDR3 is given with its conserved first and last residue. D genes are given only for firm matches. Expanded clones get a size class; other rows say once, few or many, or leave the size out.

V gene	D gene	clone size	J gene	CDR3 protein	CDR3 DNA
TRBV4-2	-	-	TRBJ2-3	CASSRPIHSGGVTDTQYF	TGTGCCAGCAGCCGTCCAATCCATAGCGGCGGAGTCACAGATACGCAGTATTTT
TRBV18	TRBD2	-	TRBJ2-3	CASSQGLASTDTQYF	TGTGCCAGCTCACAGGGACTAGCGAGCACAGATACGCAGTATTTT
TRBV6-2/TRBV6-3	-	-	TRBJ1-1	CASSYFDTEAFF	TGTGCCAGCAGTTACTTTGACACTGAAGCTTTCTTT
TRBV5-8	-	-	TRBJ1-1	CASSPWGSNTEAFF	TGTGCCAGCAGCCCGTGGGGCAGTAACACTGAAGCTTTCTTT
TRBV4-3	-	-	TRBJ2-7	CASSQEVRDNEQYF	TGCGCCAGCAGCCAAGAAGTCCGGGATAACGAGCAGTACTTC
TRBV7-2	-	few	TRBJ1-5	CASSLTSSGNQPQHF	TGTGCCAGCAGCTTAACGAGTTCGGGCAATCAGCCCCAGCATTTT
TRBV9	TRBD1	once	TRBJ2-5	CASSAGATGGIETQYF	TGTGCCAGCAGCGCAGGGGCGACAGGGGGGATAGAGACCCAGTACTTC
TRBV11-1	TRBD1	once	TRBJ1-1	CASSSDRANTEAFF	TGTGCCAGCAGCTCCGACAGGGCGAACACTGAAGCTTTCTTT
TRBV9	-	-	TRBJ1-1	CASSGKTGLNTEAFF	TGTGCCAGCAGCGGAAAGACAGGTCTGAACACTGAAGCTTTCTTT
TRBV6-6	-	-	TRBJ1-1	CATVVRAEGTEAFF	TGTGCCACCGTCGTCAGGGCCGAGGGCACTGAAGCTTTCTTT
TRBV7-8	TRBD1	few	TRBJ2-5	CASSSGQGWQETQYF	TGTGCCAGCAGCTCGGGACAGGGATGGCAAGAGACCCAGTACTTC
TRBV6-5	-	few	TRBJ1-3	CASSYSRSSGNTIYF	TGTGCCAGCAGTTACTCCAGGAGCTCTGGAAACACCATATATTTT
TRBV6-5	TRBD1	once	TRBJ2-7	CASRGGRPSYEQYF	TGTGCCAGCAGAGGGGGCAGGCCCTCCTACGAGCAGTACTTC
TRBV18	TRBD1	-	TRBJ1-6	CASSPNRQGANSPLHF	TGTGCCAGCTCACCGAACCGACAGGGGGCTAATTCACCCCTCCACTTT